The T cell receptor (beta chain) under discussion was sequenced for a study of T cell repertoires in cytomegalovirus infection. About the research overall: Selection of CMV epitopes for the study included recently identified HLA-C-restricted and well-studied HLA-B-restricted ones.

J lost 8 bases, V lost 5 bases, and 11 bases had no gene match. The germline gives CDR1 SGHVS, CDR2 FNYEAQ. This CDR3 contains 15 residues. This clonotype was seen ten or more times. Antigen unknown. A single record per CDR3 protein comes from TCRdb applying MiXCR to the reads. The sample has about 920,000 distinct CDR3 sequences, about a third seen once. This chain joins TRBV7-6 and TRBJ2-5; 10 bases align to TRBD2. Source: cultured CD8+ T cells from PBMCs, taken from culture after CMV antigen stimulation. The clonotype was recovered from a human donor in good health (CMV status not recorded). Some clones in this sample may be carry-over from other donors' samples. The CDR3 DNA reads TGTGCCAGCAGCGAAACTAGCGGGGCCTCCAAAACCCAGTACTTC. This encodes CASSETSGASKTQYF.